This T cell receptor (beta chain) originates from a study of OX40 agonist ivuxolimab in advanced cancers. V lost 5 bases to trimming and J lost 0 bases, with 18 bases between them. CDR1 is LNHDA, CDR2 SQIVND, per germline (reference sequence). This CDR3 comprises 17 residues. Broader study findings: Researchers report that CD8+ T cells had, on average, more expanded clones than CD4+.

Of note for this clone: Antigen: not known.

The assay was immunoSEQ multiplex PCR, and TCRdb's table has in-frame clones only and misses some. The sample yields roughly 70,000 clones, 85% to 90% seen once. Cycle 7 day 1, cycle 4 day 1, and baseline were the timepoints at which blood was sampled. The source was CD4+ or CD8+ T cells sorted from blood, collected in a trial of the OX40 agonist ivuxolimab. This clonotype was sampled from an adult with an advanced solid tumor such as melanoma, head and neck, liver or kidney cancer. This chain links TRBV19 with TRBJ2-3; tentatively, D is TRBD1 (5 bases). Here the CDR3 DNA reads TGTGCCAGTAGTCCAACAACAGGTTCCACTAGCACAGATACGCAGTATTTT. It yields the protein CASSPTTGSTSTDTQYF.